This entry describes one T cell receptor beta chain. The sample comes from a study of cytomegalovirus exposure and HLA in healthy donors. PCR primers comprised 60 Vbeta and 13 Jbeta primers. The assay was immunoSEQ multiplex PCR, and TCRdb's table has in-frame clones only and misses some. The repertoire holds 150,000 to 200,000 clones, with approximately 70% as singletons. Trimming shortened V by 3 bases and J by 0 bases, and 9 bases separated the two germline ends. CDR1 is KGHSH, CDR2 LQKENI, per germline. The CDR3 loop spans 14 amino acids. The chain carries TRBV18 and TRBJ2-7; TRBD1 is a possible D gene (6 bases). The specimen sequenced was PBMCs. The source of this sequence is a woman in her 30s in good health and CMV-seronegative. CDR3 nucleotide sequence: TGTGCCAGCTCACCTCAGGGGAGCTCCTACGAGCAGTACTTC. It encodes CASSPQGSSYEQYF.